This TCR beta chain was documented in a study of blood T cells in healthy people across ages. Study observations and caveats: When set beside aged donors, long-lived donors presented more naive CD4+ cells and higher diversity. A strong correlation was found between TCR beta diversity and the percentage of naive T cells. Expanded clonotype changes were possibly confounded by unknown donor CMV status.

The CDR3 is 16 amino acids. V gave up 0 bases and J gave up 0 bases, with 6 bases separating them. CDR1 and CDR2 from the germline V gene are LGHNA and YNFKEQ. This clonotype was seen at least ten times. Its antigen is as yet unknown. The use of a sample-barcoded 5' primer and a J-beta primer mix characterized a second PCR of 7 to 11 cycles. The authors tagged each cDNA molecule using a template-switch adaptor with 12 random nucleotides. TCRdb passed the 5' RACE reads through MiXCR, listing each CDR3 protein once. The sample lists 980,000 or so distinct CDR3 sequences, around 48% seen once, with around an eighth in the top ten.

The sequencing input was blood. The J gene is TRBJ2-6, the V gene TRBV4-2; no clear D. This TCR was sampled from a man between 25 and 39 years old in good health. Written as DNA, the CDR3 is TGTGCCAGCAGCCAAGAGTCAGGCTCTGGGGCCAACGTCCTGACTTTC. This sequence encodes CASSQESGSGANVLTF.